This TCR beta chain originates from a study of CD8+CD57+ T cells in acquired aplastic anemia. CD8+CD57+ cell expansion, shown by flow cytometry, had occurred in the patients selected for sequencing. By the time of blood sampling, patients had still received no therapy. CDR3 size: 15 residues. Per the germline V gene, CDR1 is DFQATT and CDR2 is SNEGSKA (reference sequence). Between the trimmed V and J ends, which lost 3 bases and 0 bases, there was a span of 12 bases. Profiling that covered TCR beta VDJ and CDR3 relied on genomic DNA as its template. TCRdb reprocessed the reads via MiXCR and lists one record per CDR3 protein. The table records roughly 190,000 distinct CDR3 sequences, under 55% of them present only once.

The sequenced material came from sorted CD4+, CD8+, or CD8+CD57+ T cells (not recorded which) from PBMCs. The TCR comes from a human donor with aplastic anemia. The chain recombines TRBV20-1 with TRBJ1-5; D is ambiguous. DNA for the CDR3: TGCAGTGCTAGGGGTTCAGAGTATAGCAATCAGCCCCAGCATTTT. Protein product: CSARGSEYSNQPQHF.